These T cell receptor beta chains were read from a single sample in a study of graft-versus-host responses after intestinal transplantation. No antigen is known for these receptors. The protocol was immunoSEQ multiplex PCR, while the TCRdb copy is restricted to in-frame clones and leaves out a portion. Here the sample spans about 97,000 clones, 85% to 95% being singletons. The input for sequencing was unstimulated CD8+ T cells sorted from spleen or lymph node cells, taken before transplant. Receptors originate from a human donor who was the organ donor for an intestinal transplant. Both conserved end residues are part of each CDR3. Fields, in order: J gene, V gene, clone size, D gene, CDR3 protein, CDR3 DNA. The D gene is left open where the match is weak. Size tells how often a clone was seen (once, few, many) or the class of an expanded clone, and some rows leave it out.

TRBJ1-2 | TRBV5-4 | NA | NA | CASSNPSRQSINYGYTF | TGTGCCAGCAGCAATCCATCCCGACAGTCAATTAACTATGGCTACACCTTC
TRBJ2-3 | TRBV7-6 | NA | TRBD1 | CASSSHQGADTQYF | TGTGCCAGCAGCTCCCACCAGGGGGCAGATACGCAGTATTTT
TRBJ2-1 | TRBV7-9 | NA | NA | CASSSPSGDKIGSEQFF | TGTGCCAGCAGCTCCCCATCTGGGGACAAAATAGGTAGTGAGCAGTTCTTC
TRBJ2-5 | TRBV7-9 | NA | NA | CASSLQGETQYF | TGTGCCAGCAGCTTACAGGGAGAGACCCAGTACTTC
TRBJ2-2 | TRBV29-1 | NA | NA | CSVEDQLGYTGELFF | TGCAGCGTTGAAGATCAACTAGGGTACACCGGGGAGCTGTTTTTT
TRBJ2-2 | TRBV6-5 | NA | TRBD2 | CASSYRSGGFSGELFF | TGTGCCAGCAGTTACCGGAGCGGGGGGTTTTCCGGGGAGCTGTTTTTT
TRBJ1-3 | TRBV5-1 | NA | NA | CASRVRGSVGRLPGNTIYF | TGCGCCAGCAGAGTTAGGGGTTCCGTCGGTCGTTTGCCTGGAAACACCATATATTTT
TRBJ2-3 | TRBV6-8 | once | NA | CASSLAPHDTDTQYF | TGTGCCAGCAGTTTGGCCCCCCACGACACAGATACGCAGTATTTT
TRBJ2-2 | TRBV9 | NA | TRBD2 | CASSQGLAQVPTGELFF | TGTGCCAGCAGCCAAGGACTAGCCCAGGTCCCGACCGGGGAGCTGTTTTTT
TRBJ2-7 | TRBV5-1 | once | TRBD1 | CASSFEQGGIGGQYF | TGCGCCAGCAGCTTTGAACAGGGGGGAATAGGTGGGCAGTACTTC
TRBJ2-7 | TRBV7-8 | NA | NA | CASSSQRFTGDEQYF | TGTGCCAGCAGCTCCCAGAGGTTCACTGGCGACGAGCAGTACTTC
TRBJ2-3 | TRBV27 | NA | TRBD2 | CASSFAGGSADTQYF | TGTGCCAGCAGTTTTGCGGGAGGGAGCGCAGATACGCAGTATTTT
TRBJ2-7 | TRBV10-3 | NA | NA | CAISVSASSYEQYF | TGTGCCATCAGTGTTTCAGCGTCCTCCTACGAGCAGTACTTC
TRBJ2-1 | TRBV7-3 | NA | NA | CASSPSGGTYNEQFF | TGTGCCAGCAGCCCCAGCGGAGGCACCTACAATGAGCAGTTCTTC
TRBJ2-2 | TRBV19 | NA | TRBD1 | CASTPRDRDTGELFF | TGTGCCAGTACCCCCAGGGACAGAGACACCGGGGAGCTGTTTTTT
TRBJ1-5 | TRBV27 | NA | NA | CASSPLRVVPQPQHF | TGTGCCAGCTCTCCCCTGCGGGTGGTTCCACAGCCCCAGCATTTT
TRBJ2-1 | TRBV6-5 | once | NA | CASSLLGAYNEQFF | TGTGCCAGCAGCTTATTAGGAGCCTACAATGAGCAGTTCTTC
TRBJ2-1 | TRBV7-9 | NA | NA | CASSYRVLIPNEQFF | TGTGCCAGCAGCTACAGGGTATTGATACCCAATGAGCAGTTCTTC
TRBJ2-7 | TRBV28 | NA | NA | CASSLNDLRTSEQYF | TGTGCCAGCAGTTTGAACGACTTGAGAACCTCCGAGCAGTACTTC
TRBJ1-5 | TRBV30 | NA | NA | CAWSSLGRNQPQHF | TGTGCCTGGAGTTCATTGGGCAGAAATCAGCCCCAGCATTTT
TRBJ1-5 | TRBV7-9 | NA | NA | CASSLASVSQPQHF | TGTGCCAGCAGCTTAGCGTCTGTCTCTCAGCCCCAGCATTTT
TRBJ1-5 | TRBV5-5 | NA | NA | CASSQRPQGLEGKNQPQHF | TGTGCCAGCAGCCAAAGACCACAGGGTTTAGAGGGGAAAAACCAGCCCCAGCATTTT
TRBJ1-1 | TRBV29-1 | NA | NA | CSVDLGARTEAFF | TGCAGCGTTGACCTGGGGGCGCGAACTGAAGCTTTCTTT
TRBJ1-6 | TRBV28 | NA | NA | CASSLWGPNSPLHF | TGTGCCAGCAGTTTGTGGGGCCCAAATTCACCCCTCCACTTT
TRBJ1-1 | TRBV5-1 | NA | TRBD1 | CASSFGDRVSEAFF | TGCGCCAGCAGCTTCGGGGACAGGGTGTCTGAAGCTTTCTTT
TRBJ2-2 | TRBV19 | NA | TRBD2 | CASSGAGGSTGELFF | TGTGCCAGTAGCGGAGCGGGGGGATCAACCGGGGAGCTGTTTTTT
TRBJ2-3 | TRBV6-5 | NA | TRBD2 | CASSLLAGGNTDTQYF | TGTGCCAGCAGTTTATTAGCGGGGGGAAACACAGATACGCAGTATTTT
TRBJ2-7 | TRBV19 | NA | NA | CASSPDTLLYEQYF | TGTGCCAGTAGTCCAGACACCTTACTGTACGAGCAGTACTTC
TRBJ2-7 | TRBV11-2 | NA | NA | CASSLDTPPARGIYEQYF | TGTGCCAGCAGCTTAGATACCCCCCCCGCCAGGGGTATCTACGAGCAGTACTTC
TRBJ1-4 | TRBV15 | NA | TRBD1 | CATSRGDSNNEKLFF | TGTGCCACCAGCAGAGGGGACAGCAATAATGAAAAACTGTTTTTT
TRBJ2-7 | TRBV7-9 | NA | TRBD1 | CASSLVGQIFHEQYF | TGTGCCAGCAGCTTAGTGGGACAGATTTTCCACGAGCAGTACTTC
TRBJ2-1 | TRBV19 | NA | NA | CASSIPQGGGSYNEQFF | TGTGCCAGTAGTATCCCACAGGGAGGGGGCTCCTACAATGAGCAGTTCTTC
TRBJ2-1 | TRBV5-6 | NA | NA | CASSSDRLPYNEQFF | TGTGCCAGCAGCTCCGACAGGCTACCTTACAATGAGCAGTTCTTC
TRBJ1-3 | TRBV21-1 | NA | NA | CASSKPRTGVSGNTIYF | TGTGCCAGCAGCAAACCCAGGACAGGGGTCTCTGGAAACACCATATATTTT
TRBJ1-2 | TRBV28 | NA | TRBD1 | CASSYGFSDRGIGYTF | TGTGCCAGCAGTTATGGCTTCTCGGACAGGGGAATTGGCTACACCTTC
TRBJ2-5 | TRBV27 | NA | TRBD1 | CASNGDRVETQYF | TGTGCCAGCAACGGGGACAGGGTAGAGACCCAGTACTTC
TRBJ2-7 | TRBV4-1 | NA | NA | CASSHTSSVEQYF | TGCGCCAGCAGCCATACTAGCTCGGTCGAGCAGTACTTC
TRBJ1-1 | TRBV30 | few | NA | CAWSVALGVGAFF | TGTGCCTGGAGTGTAGCGTTAGGGGTAGGGGCTTTCTTT
TRBJ1-1 | TRBV19 | NA | TRBD1 | CASSAGTAEAFF | TGTGCCAGTAGCGCCGGGACAGCTGAAGCTTTCTTT
TRBJ2-1 | TRBV5-6 | NA | NA | CASTFGVINEQFF | TGTGCCAGCACCTTCGGAGTAATCAATGAGCAGTTCTTC
TRBJ1-3 | TRBV28 | once | NA | CASSTGLRDTSGNTIYF | TGTGCCAGCAGCACAGGCCTCCGGGACACCTCTGGAAACACCATATATTTT
TRBJ2-7 | TRBV27 | NA | TRBD2 | CASSSGRRYYEQYF | TGTGCCAGCAGCAGCGGGAGGCGCTACTACGAGCAGTACTTC
TRBJ2-7 | TRBV13 | NA | TRBD2 | CASSLANGRYEQYF | TGTGCCAGCAGCTTAGCAAACGGGAGGTACGAGCAGTACTTC
TRBJ2-4 | TRBV28 | NA | TRBD1 | CASSLIWRQGELAKNIQYF | TGTGCCAGCAGTTTAATTTGGAGACAGGGAGAGTTAGCCAAAAACATTCAGTACTTC
TRBJ2-1 | TRBV9 | NA | TRBD2 | CASSVRLAGVNEQFF | TGTGCCAGCAGCGTAAGACTAGCGGGAGTGAATGAGCAGTTCTTC
TRBJ1-2 | TRBV5-6 | few | NA | CASSLVRAPGYTF | TGTGCCAGCAGCTTGGTCAGGGCTCCTGGCTACACCTTC
TRBJ2-3 | TRBV6-1 | NA | TRBD1 | CASSTGDDPTDTQYF | TGTGCCAGCAGTACAGGGGATGATCCCACAGATACGCAGTATTTT
TRBJ2-5 | TRBV29-1 | NA | TRBD1 | CSVEGQGKETQYF | TGCAGCGTTGAAGGACAGGGGAAGGAGACCCAGTACTTC
TRBJ2-1 | TRBV7-9 | NA | NA | CASSLHPTYSYNEQFF | TGTGCCAGCAGCTTACACCCCACCTACTCCTACAATGAGCAGTTCTTC
TRBJ2-7 | TRBV27 | NA | NA | CASSLGGPAPLLYEQYF | TGTGCCAGCAGTTTGGGTGGGCCCGCTCCCTTACTTTACGAGCAGTACTTC
TRBJ2-1 | TRBV7-9 | NA | NA | CASSLIDSNNEQFF | TGTGCCAGCAGCTTGATCGACAGCAACAATGAGCAGTTCTTC
TRBJ1-1 | TRBV25-1 | NA | NA | CASSDPGRGNTEAFF | TGTGCCAGCAGTGATCCGGGGCGGGGGAACACTGAAGCTTTCTTT
TRBJ2-7 | TRBV2 | few | NA | CASSDLDGYEQYF | TGTGCCAGCAGTGATCTAGACGGCTACGAGCAGTACTTC
TRBJ2-7 | TRBV11-3 | NA | NA | CASSLGSTYEQYF | TGTGCCAGCAGCTTAGGGAGCACCTACGAGCAGTACTTC
TRBJ2-6 | TRBV15 | once | NA | CATSRDRGREPSGANVLTF | TGTGCCACCAGCAGAGATCGAGGCAGGGAACCCTCTGGGGCCAACGTCCTGACTTTC
TRBJ2-3 | TRBV5-1 | NA | NA | CASSSWGRGSTDTQYF | TGCGCCAGCAGCTCCTGGGGGCGGGGGAGCACAGATACGCAGTATTTT
TRBJ1-2 | TRBV29-1 | NA | TRBD1 | CSVEDHSTGLDYGYTF | TGCAGCGTTGAAGATCATTCGACAGGGTTGGACTATGGCTACACCTTC
TRBJ2-1 | TRBV28 | NA | TRBD1 | CATLGGTGPNEQFF | TGTGCCACCCTGGGGGGGACAGGGCCCAATGAGCAGTTCTTC
TRBJ2-3 | TRBV2 | NA | TRBD2 | CAIGTSGADTQYF | TGTGCCATCGGGACTAGCGGGGCCGATACGCAGTATTTT